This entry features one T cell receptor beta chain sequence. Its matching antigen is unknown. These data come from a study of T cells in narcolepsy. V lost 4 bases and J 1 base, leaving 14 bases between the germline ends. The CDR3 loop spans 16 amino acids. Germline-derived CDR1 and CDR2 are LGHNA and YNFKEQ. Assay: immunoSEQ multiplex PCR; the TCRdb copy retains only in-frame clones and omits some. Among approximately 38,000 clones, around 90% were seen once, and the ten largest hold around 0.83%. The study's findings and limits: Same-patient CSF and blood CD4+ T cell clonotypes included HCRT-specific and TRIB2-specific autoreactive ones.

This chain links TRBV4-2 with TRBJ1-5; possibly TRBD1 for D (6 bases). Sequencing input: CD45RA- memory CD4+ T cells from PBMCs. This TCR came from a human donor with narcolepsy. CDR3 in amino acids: CASSPTQGLSNQPQHF. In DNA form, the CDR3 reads TGTGCCAGCAGCCCAACTCAGGGGCTCAGCAATCAGCCCCAGCATTTT.